The text below deals with one T cell receptor (beta chain). Its antigen is as yet unknown. This entry is derived from a study of cytomegalovirus exposure and HLA in healthy donors. The study ran its PCR with 60 Vbeta and 13 Jbeta primers. Sequencing was performed with immunoSEQ multiplex PCR; in TCRdb, only in-frame clones are kept and a portion is missing. The table shows roughly 100,000 clones, with 60% to 80% occurring only once. The study, taken as a whole, reports: For TCR beta chains, V- and J-gene trimming was later linked to a missense DCLRE1C variant. The sole available immune exposure information was CMV serostatus.

The sample consisted of PBMCs. The TCR was taken from a man aged 40-50 years in good health and CMV-seronegative.

The DNA for the CDR3 is TGTGCCAGCAGCTTACTAGCGGGGGCCAGTGGGGAGCTGTTTTTT. Its protein is CASSLLAGASGELFF. The V gene is TRBV7-8, the J gene TRBJ2-2; 10 nucleotides line up with TRBD2. Per germline, CDR1 SGHVS and CDR2 FQNEAQ. V lost 2 bases, J lost 8 bases, and 5 bases stayed unmatched. CDR3 length equals 15 residues.